A selection of T cell receptor beta chains follows, all from one sample in a study of cytomegalovirus exposure and HLA in healthy donors. Method: immunoSEQ multiplex PCR; TCRdb's copy keeps in-frame clones and lacks some. The sample includes around 130,000 clones. The source material was PBMCs. These receptors were taken from a woman aged 40 to 50 in good health and CMV-seronegative. The CDR3 runs from the conserved cysteine through the conserved F or W. A D gene is named only where the DNA matches it firmly.

J: TRBJ2-7; V: TRBV20-1; D: .; CDR3: CSARDSYEQYF; DNA: TGCAGTGCCAGAGACAGCTACGAGCAGTACTTC
J: TRBJ2-1; V: TRBV5-1; D: TRBD2; CDR3: CASSLMASGGSHLGYEQFF; DNA: TGCGCCAGCAGCTTGATGGCTAGCGGGGGGTCCCACCTTGGGTATGAGCAGTTCTTC
J: TRBJ2-5; V: TRBV9; D: .; CDR3: CASSFEETQYF; DNA: TGTGCCAGCAGCTTCGAAGAGACCCAGTACTTC
J: TRBJ1-6; V: TRBV4-3; D: .; CDR3: CASSQEALQGRDSPLHF; DNA: TGCGCCAGCAGCCAAGAGGCGCTACAAGGTCGGGATTCACCCCTCCACTTT
J: TRBJ2-5; V: TRBV7-7; D: .; CDR3: CASSETTVQETQYF; DNA: TGTGCTAGCAGCGAGACGACAGTCCAAGAGACCCAGTACTTC
J: TRBJ1-2; V: TRBV7-9; D: TRBD1; CDR3: CASSQPGQGASNYGYTF; DNA: TGTGCCAGCAGCCAACCGGGACAGGGGGCGTCTAACTATGGCTACACCTTC
J: TRBJ1-4; V: TRBV2; D: TRBD1; CDR3: CASSHRGSGEKLFF; DNA: TGTGCCAGCAGTCACAGGGGATCAGGTGAAAAACTGTTTTTT
J: TRBJ2-1; V: TRBV4-3; D: TRBD2; CDR3: CASSQALLAGGLNEQFF; DNA: TGCGCCAGCAGCCAGGCCCTTCTAGCGGGGGGATTGAATGAGCAGTTCTTC
J: TRBJ1-1; V: TRBV5-1; D: .; CDR3: CASSRAGLEAFF; DNA: TGCGCCAGCAGCCGCGCGGGGCTTGAAGCTTTCTTT
J: TRBJ2-7; V: TRBV2; D: .; CDR3: CASVRGLSYEQYF; DNA: TGTGCCTCAGTTAGAGGCCTCTCCTACGAGCAGTACTTC
J: TRBJ2-2; V: TRBV2; D: TRBD2; CDR3: CASSEERWAASGNTGELFF; DNA: TGTGCCAGCAGTGAAGAGAGATGGGCGGCTAGCGGAAACACCGGGGAGCTGTTTTTT
J: TRBJ2-2; V: TRBV28; D: TRBD1; CDR3: CASSLDLGQDTGELFF; DNA: TGTGCCAGCAGTTTGGACCTCGGACAGGACACCGGGGAGCTGTTTTTT
J: TRBJ1-1; V: TRBV6-5; D: .; CDR3: CASTAVRGVTEAFF; DNA: TGTGCCAGCACCGCAGTTCGGGGGGTCACTGAAGCTTTCTTT
J: TRBJ1-2; V: TRBV29-1; D: .; CDR3: CSVSSAYYGYTF; DNA: TGCAGCGTTTCCTCTGCGTACTATGGCTACACCTTC
J: TRBJ1-5; V: TRBV6-5; D: .; CDR3: CASSYGQGNKPQHF; DNA: TGTGCCAGCAGTTATGGGCAGGGGAACAAGCCCCAGCATTTT
J: TRBJ1-4; V: TRBV27; D: .; CDR3: CASSFGGLRKKLFF; DNA: TGTGCCAGCAGTTTCGGGGGGCTCAGGAAAAAACTGTTTTTT
J: TRBJ2-7; V: TRBV4-1; D: .; CDR3: CASSQESGIFYEQYF; DNA: TGCGCCAGCAGCCAAGAGTCGGGGATTTTCTACGAGCAGTACTTC
J: TRBJ2-7; V: TRBV7-9; D: .; CDR3: CASSFRDRYEQYF; DNA: TGTGCCAGCAGCTTTAGAGACAGGTACGAGCAGTACTTC
J: TRBJ1-2; V: TRBV27; D: .; CDR3: CASSPTGFNYGYTF; DNA: TGTGCCAGCAGTCCTACAGGTTTTAACTATGGCTACACCTTC
J: TRBJ1-3; V: TRBV6-5; D: TRBD1; CDR3: CASSRTGSNGNTIYF; DNA: TGTGCCAGCAGTCGGACAGGGTCGAATGGAAACACCATATATTTT
J: TRBJ2-7; V: TRBV5-6; D: TRBD1; CDR3: CASNLGQGFYEQYF; DNA: TGTGCCAGCAACCTGGGACAGGGGTTCTACGAGCAGTACTTC
J: TRBJ1-5; V: TRBV19; D: .; CDR3: CASSISGNQPQHF; DNA: TGTGCCAGTAGTATCTCCGGCAATCAGCCCCAGCATTTT
J: TRBJ1-2; V: TRBV7-2; D: TRBD1; CDR3: CASSPPPGQGYGYTF; DNA: TGTGCCAGCAGCCCCCCCCCGGGACAGGGTTATGGCTACACCTTC
J: TRBJ1-4; V: TRBV9; D: .; CDR3: CASSASPGYGDEKLFF; DNA: TGTGCCAGCAGCGCCTCCCCAGGGTATGGTGATGAAAAACTGTTTTTT
J: TRBJ1-2; V: TRBV6-5; D: TRBD1; CDR3: CASSGQAGYGYTF; DNA: TGTGCCAGCAGCGGACAGGCGGGCTATGGCTACACCTTC
J: TRBJ2-5; V: TRBV11-3; D: TRBD2; CDR3: CASSGSGGETQYF; DNA: TGTGCCAGCAGTGGAAGCGGGGGCGAGACCCAGTACTTC
J: TRBJ1-6; V: TRBV27; D: TRBD1; CDR3: CASSSRTGGAGSYNSPLHF; DNA: TGTGCCAGCAGTTCCCGGACAGGGGGCGCTGGGTCCTATAATTCACCCCTCCACTTT
J: TRBJ2-3; V: TRBV6-1; D: TRBD2; CDR3: CASSEAGWGLAGVRSDTQYF; DNA: TGTGCCAGCAGTGAAGCAGGATGGGGGCTAGCGGGAGTCCGGTCGGATACGCAGTATTTT
J: TRBJ1-2; V: TRBV4-3; D: .; CDR3: CASSQAWPSNYGYTF; DNA: TGCGCCAGCAGCCAAGCCTGGCCCTCTAACTATGGCTACACCTTC
J: TRBJ2-7; V: TRBV5-6; D: TRBD1; CDR3: CASSPGDRGFGQYF; DNA: TGTGCCAGCAGCCCGGGGGACAGGGGATTTGGGCAGTACTTC
J: TRBJ2-1; V: TRBV5-6; D: TRBD2; CDR3: CASSFRGVSYNEQFF; DNA: TGTGCCAGCAGCTTTCGGGGGGTATCCTACAATGAGCAGTTCTTC
J: TRBJ1-6; V: TRBV15; D: .; CDR3: CATSRRQNSPLHF; DNA: TGTGCCACCAGCAGAAGACAGAATTCACCCCTCCACTTT
J: TRBJ2-1; V: TRBV4-3; D: .; CDR3: CASSQLQGYNEQFF; DNA: TGCGCCAGCAGCCAACTCCAGGGTTACAATGAGCAGTTCTTC
J: TRBJ1-3; V: TRBV5-1; D: TRBD1; CDR3: CASSPRWTGAGNTIYF; DNA: TGCGCCAGCAGTCCCCGGTGGACAGGGGCCGGAAACACCATATATTTT
J: TRBJ1-2; V: TRBV28; D: .; CDR3: CASSVGVTNYGYTF; DNA: TGTGCCAGCAGTGTAGGGGTAACGAACTATGGCTACACCTTC